Listed below are T cell receptor beta chains from one sample, sequenced in a study of vaccination effects on CD4 cells after COVID-19. These TCRs are of unknown antigen specificity. Sequenced by immunoSEQ multiplex PCR; TCRdb stores in-frame clones only, minus some. The sample shows fewer than 40,000 clones, about two thirds of them seen only once. The input for sequencing was CD4+ T cells from PBMCs cultured without peptide, taken before COVID-19 vaccination. The receptors were sampled from a human donor who received a COVID-19 vaccine. Each CDR3 is given without its conserved first and last residue. A clone size is listed for some rows: how often the clone was seen (once, few, many), or a class if it is expanded.

TRBJ1-2 | TRBV6-5 | - | ASNTRRTGYGYT
TRBJ2-2 | TRBV27 | - | ASRPGQGLPGELF
TRBJ1-1 | TRBV4-1 | - | ASSHLGRGTVNTEAF
TRBJ1-4 | TRBV20-1 | - | SASVREELF
TRBJ1-4 | TRBV6-5 | few | ASWGRDATNEKLF
TRBJ2-3 | TRBV6-4 | - | ASWDGGAVLYLTDTQY
TRBJ2-2 | TRBV6-1 | - | ASSDRAGGPGELF
TRBJ2-7 | TRBV14 | - | ASSHFGQGVHEQY
TRBJ2-2 | TRBV18 | - | ASSPAVTTGELF
TRBJ2-1 | TRBV29-1 | - | SVADTGLGYNEQF
TRBJ2-3 | TRBV3-1/TRBV3-2 | - | ASRTGGGPGTDTQY
TRBJ1-1 | TRBV11-2 | - | ASSGGQRNTEAF
TRBJ1-2 | TRBV3-1/TRBV3-2 | few | ASRLTNLGQGAFSYGYT
TRBJ1-5 | TRBV2 | - | ASSVSDPQPQH
TRBJ2-4 | TRBV27 | - | ASSSSGTGLILAKNIQY
TRBJ2-2 | TRBV5-1 | - | ASNLRAKEHANTGELF
TRBJ2-5 | TRBV10-1 | - | ASSTGTSGKQETQY
TRBJ1-2 | TRBV10-1 | few | ASSAGTPYGYT
TRBJ2-3 | TRBV7-6 | - | ASSKRISGAPEQY
TRBJ2-1 | TRBV7-9 | - | ASSWTSGNEQF
TRBJ2-7 | TRBV20-1 | - | SASPRTSGALEQY
TRBJ1-1 | TRBV7-7 | - | ASSVNENTEAF
TRBJ1-4 | TRBV14 | - | ASSQDWGNEKLF
TRBJ2-1 | TRBV3-1/TRBV3-2 | once | ASSQDYNEQF
TRBJ2-2 | TRBV30 | - | AWTPPGTGVTGELF
TRBJ2-7 | TRBV4-1 | once | ASSQVNLIQMDEQY
TRBJ1-5 | TRBV18 | - | ASSPTEKLNQPQH
TRBJ1-4 | TRBV3-1/TRBV3-2 | few | ASSQVTRGEKLF
TRBJ2-7 | TRBV2 | - | ASEGVGSYEQY
TRBJ2-5 | TRBV4-1 | - | ASSRGKLDRSQETQY
TRBJ1-2 | TRBV7-9 | - | ASSLGRGNYGYT